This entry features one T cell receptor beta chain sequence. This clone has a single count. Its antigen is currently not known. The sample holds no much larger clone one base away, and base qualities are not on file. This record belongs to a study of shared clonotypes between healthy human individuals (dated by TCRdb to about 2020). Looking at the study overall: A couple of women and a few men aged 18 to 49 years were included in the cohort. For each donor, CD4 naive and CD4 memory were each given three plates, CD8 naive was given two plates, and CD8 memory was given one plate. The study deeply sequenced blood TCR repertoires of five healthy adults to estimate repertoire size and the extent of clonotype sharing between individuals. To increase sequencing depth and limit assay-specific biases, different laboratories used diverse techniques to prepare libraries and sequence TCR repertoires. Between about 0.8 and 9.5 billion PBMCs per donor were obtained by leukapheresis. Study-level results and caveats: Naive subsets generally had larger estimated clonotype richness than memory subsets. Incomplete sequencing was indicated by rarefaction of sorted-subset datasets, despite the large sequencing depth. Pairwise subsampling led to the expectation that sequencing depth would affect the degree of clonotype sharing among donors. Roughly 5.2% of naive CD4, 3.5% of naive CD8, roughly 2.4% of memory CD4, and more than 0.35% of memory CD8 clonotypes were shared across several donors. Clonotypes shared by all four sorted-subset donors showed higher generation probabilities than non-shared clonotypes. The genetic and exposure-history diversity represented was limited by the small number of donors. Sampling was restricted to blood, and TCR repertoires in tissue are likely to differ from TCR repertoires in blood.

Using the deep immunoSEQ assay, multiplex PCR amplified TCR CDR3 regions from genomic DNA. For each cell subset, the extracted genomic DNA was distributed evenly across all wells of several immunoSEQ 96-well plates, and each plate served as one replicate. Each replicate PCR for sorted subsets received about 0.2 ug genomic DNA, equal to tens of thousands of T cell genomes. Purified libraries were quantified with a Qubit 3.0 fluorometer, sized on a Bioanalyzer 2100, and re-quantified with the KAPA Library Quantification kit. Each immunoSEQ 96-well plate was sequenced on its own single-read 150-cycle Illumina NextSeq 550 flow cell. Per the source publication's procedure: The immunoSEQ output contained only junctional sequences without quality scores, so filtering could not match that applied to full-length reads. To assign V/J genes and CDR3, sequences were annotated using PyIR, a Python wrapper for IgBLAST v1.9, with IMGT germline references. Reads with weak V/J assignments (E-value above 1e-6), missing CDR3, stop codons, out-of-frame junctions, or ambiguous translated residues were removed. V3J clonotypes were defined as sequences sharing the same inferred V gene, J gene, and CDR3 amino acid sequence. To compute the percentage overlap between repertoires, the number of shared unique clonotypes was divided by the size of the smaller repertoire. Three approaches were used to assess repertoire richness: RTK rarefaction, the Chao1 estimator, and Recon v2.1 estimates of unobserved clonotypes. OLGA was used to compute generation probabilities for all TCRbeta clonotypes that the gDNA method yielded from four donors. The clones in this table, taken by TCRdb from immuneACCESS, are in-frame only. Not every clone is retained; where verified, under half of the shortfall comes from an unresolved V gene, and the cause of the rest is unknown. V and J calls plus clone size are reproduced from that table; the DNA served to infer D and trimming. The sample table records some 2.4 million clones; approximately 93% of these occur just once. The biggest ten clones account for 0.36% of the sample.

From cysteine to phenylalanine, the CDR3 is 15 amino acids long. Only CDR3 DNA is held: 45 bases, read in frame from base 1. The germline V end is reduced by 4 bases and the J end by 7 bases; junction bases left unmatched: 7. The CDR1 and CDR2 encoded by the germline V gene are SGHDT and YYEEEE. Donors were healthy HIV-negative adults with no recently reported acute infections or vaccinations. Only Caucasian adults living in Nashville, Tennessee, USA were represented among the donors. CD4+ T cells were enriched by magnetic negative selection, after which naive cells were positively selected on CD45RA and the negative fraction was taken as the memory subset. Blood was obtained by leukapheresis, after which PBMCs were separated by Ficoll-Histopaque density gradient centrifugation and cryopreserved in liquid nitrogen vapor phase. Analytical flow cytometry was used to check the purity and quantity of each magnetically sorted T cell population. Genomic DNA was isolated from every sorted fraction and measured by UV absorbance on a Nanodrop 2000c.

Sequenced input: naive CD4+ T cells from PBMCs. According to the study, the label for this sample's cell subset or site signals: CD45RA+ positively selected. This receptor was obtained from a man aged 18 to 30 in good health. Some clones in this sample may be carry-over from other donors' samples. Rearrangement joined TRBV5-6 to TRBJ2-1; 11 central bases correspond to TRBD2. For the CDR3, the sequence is CASSLSGRVRNEQFF. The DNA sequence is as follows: TGTGCCAGCAGCCTTAGCGGGAGGGTGCGGAATGAGCAGTTCTTC. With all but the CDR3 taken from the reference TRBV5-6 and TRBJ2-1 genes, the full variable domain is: DAGVTQSPTHLIKTRGQQVTLRCSPKSGHDTVSWYQQALGQGPQFIFQYYEEEERQRGNFPDRFSGHQFPNYSSELNVNALLLGDSALYLCASSLSGRVRNEQFFGPGTRLTVL.